A single TCR beta chain is shown here with its context. Its target is unknown. Amplification of TCR beta CDR3 regions was performed using RNA transcripts as template. First-round RT-PCR with HTBI primers amplified the TCR CDR3 region. TCRdb re-derived calls from the multiplex PCR reads in MiXCR, one entry per CDR3 protein. The sample records 340,000 or so distinct CDR3 sequences, about 20% being singletons. Germline lookup yields CDR1 SNHLY and CDR2 FYNNEI. Losses at the gene ends were 9 bases for V and 2 bases for J; bases not matched to a gene: 13. This CDR3 contains 16 residues. Calling Graves' hyperthyroidism stable meant ophthalmopathy did not progress within 18 months. Diagnosis of hyperthyroidism was new in patients aged 18 to 65, and its duration was under 2 months. Fresh 10 ml peripheral blood yielded PBMCs. This record comes from a study of T cells in Graves' hyperthyroidism and ophthalmopathy.

General study results and limits: Most expanded thyroid clonotypes above 0.001 recurred in blood.

Sequencing input: blood. The TCR originated in a woman aged 45-65 years with Graves' hyperthyroidism. This chain joins TRBV2 and TRBJ1-2; 9 nucleotides align to TRBD1. CDR3 amino acids: CASAFSRDRVNYGYTF. Here the CDR3 DNA reads TGTGCCAGTGCTTTCTCCCGGGACAGGGTCAACTATGGCTACACCTTC.